The 31 T cell receptor beta chains given below trace back to one sample, sequenced in a study of T cell repertoires in cytomegalovirus infection. TCRdb used MiXCR to reprocess the reads, holding one entry per CDR3 protein. The data show 750,000 to 900,000 distinct CDR3 sequences, 29% seen once. These TCRs' antigens remain unknown. The sequences come from cultured CD8+ T cells from PBMCs, collected from culture after CMV antigen stimulation. These receptors originate from a human donor in good health (CMV status not recorded). Some clones in this sample may be carry-over from other donors' samples.

V is TRBV27 and J is TRBJ1-5; D perhaps matches TRBD1 (6 bases). Looked up from germline, CDR1 is MNHEY and CDR2 is SMNVEV (reference sequence). The CDR3 sequence is 13 residues long. Deletions cut 4 bases from V and 3 bases from J, with 7 bases between. CDR3 sequence: CASSWDTNQPQHF. In DNA form, the CDR3 reads TGTGCCAGCAGTTGGGACACCAATCAGCCCCAGCATTTT.

This sequence joins TRBV19 and TRBJ2-7; 12 bases line up with TRBD2. V shed 4 bases and J 9 bases; nucleotides not matched to a gene: 4. The CDR3 has 13 amino acids. Germline loops: CDR1 LNHDA, CDR2 SQIVND (reference sequence). CDR3 residues: CASSRTSGAPQYV. The CDR3 DNA reads TGTGCCAGTAGTAGGACTAGCGGGGCGCCGCAGTACGTC.

This clonotype was recorded at least ten times. The chain recombines TRBV12-3 or TRBV12-4 with TRBJ2-1; 10 bases line up with TRBD2. J gave up 3 bases and V 3 bases, and 5 bases lay outside the gene matches. The CDR3 contains 16 residues. CDR3 region: CASSLQRGGLYNEQFF. CDR3 nucleotides: TGTGCCAGCAGTTTGCAGCGGGGGGGCCTCTACAATGAGCAGTTCTTC.

The chain recombines TRBV24-1 with TRBJ2-1; D gene unclear. V lost 6 bases and J 0 bases, leaving 8 bases between the germline ends. This CDR3 contains 14 residues. Germline CDR1 and CDR2: KGHDR and SFDVKD. The DNA for the CDR3 is TGTGCCACCAGTACTTATAGCTCCTACAATGAGCAGTTCTTC. It translates to CATSTYSSYNEQFF.

The V and J genes are TRBV27 and TRBJ2-1; D is undetermined. Germline V gives CDR1 MNHEY, CDR2 SMNVEV (reference sequence). Trimming removed 5 bases at V and 6 bases at J, with 23 bases between. The CDR3 has 17 residues. CDR3 amino acids: CASSPFLSLMRRNEQFF. In DNA form, the CDR3 reads TGTGCCAGCAGTCCGTTCCTGTCCCTTATGAGGCGCAATGAGCAGTTCTTC.

V is TRBV25-1 and J is TRBJ2-1; a weak D match, TRBD2 (6 bases). Trimming cost V 1 base and J 0 bases, with 16 bases left between them. Germline V gives CDR1 MGHDK, CDR2 SYGVNS. The CDR3 is made up of 18 amino acids. CDR3 in amino acids: CASSEFWRVSGSYNEQFF. The CDR3 DNA sequence: TGTGCCAGCAGTGAATTTTGGAGGGTTAGTGGCTCCTACAATGAGCAGTTCTTC.

This clonotype was observed a few times. The chain recombines TRBV6-1 with TRBJ1-4; D is perhaps TRBD1 (5 bases). Trimming removed 0 bases at V and 4 bases at J, with 12 bases between. Germline-derived CDR1 and CDR2 are MNHNS and SASEGT. The CDR3 contains 16 residues. CDR3 DNA: TGTGCCAGCAGTGAAGCTAGGGGCCAGCTTAATGAAAAACTGTTTTTT. It codes for CASSEARGQLNEKLFF.

This clonotype came up a few times. The chain is built from TRBV28 and TRBJ2-5; TRBD1 aligns across 11 bases. Germline assignment: CDR1 MDHEN and CDR2 SYDVKM. The J segment lost 1 base and the V segment lost 6 bases, leaving 4 bases of the junction unmatched. CDR3 length: 15 amino acids. Here the CDR3 reads CASSRDRGAQETQYF. As DNA, the CDR3 is TGTGCCAGCAGCCGGGACAGGGGGGCCCAAGAGACCCAGTACTTC.

This rearrangement joins TRBV7-2 to TRBJ2-7, with 9 bases aligning to TRBD1. The CDR3 contains 14 residues. Per the germline V gene, CDR1 is SGHTA and CDR2 is FQGNSA. V shed 5 bases and J 3 bases; nucleotides not matched to a gene: 5. CDR3 residues: CASSRTGEVYEQYV. The DNA for the CDR3 is TGTGCCAGCAGCCGGACAGGGGAGGTCTACGAGCAGTACGTC.

The chain has TRBV6-6 and TRBJ1-4; 9 bases align to TRBD1. Germline V gene sequence: CDR1 MNHNY, CDR2 SVGAGI (reference sequence). The ends lost 6 bases at V and 1 base at J; junction bases unmatched: 12. CDR3 size: 18 residues. Here the CDR3 reads CASRWDRVSEVTNEKLFF. The DNA for the CDR3 is TGTGCCAGCAGGTGGGACAGGGTGTCTGAGGTAACTAATGAAAAACTGTTTTTT.

CDR3 sequence: CASSFGGGLYEQYF. DNA of the CDR3: TGTGCCAGCAGTTTCGGGGGCGGACTATACGAGCAGTACTTC. V and J are TRBV12-3 or TRBV12-4 and TRBJ2-7; the D gene could be TRBD1 or TRBD2 (6 bases each). Between the trimmed V and J ends, which lost 3 bases and 4 bases, there was a span of 13 bases. CDR3 length: 14 amino acids.

This clonotype came up a few times. The chain employs TRBV6-1 and TRBJ2-7; unclear D gene. Germline V gene data show CDR1 as MNHNS and CDR2 as SASEGT. The CDR3 runs 14 residues. Trimming removed 8 bases from V and 3 bases from J, with 17 bases in between. CDR3 amino acids: CASRFRNPLYEQYF. CDR3 DNA: TGTGCCAGCCGCTTCCGGAATCCCCTCTACGAGCAGTACTTC.

In DNA form, the CDR3 reads TGCAGTGCTGGCGGACGGGGACAAGAGACCCAGTACTTC. Translated: CSAGGRGQETQYF. The rearrangement joins TRBV20-1 to TRBJ2-5, with D possibly being TRBD2 (5 bases). V shed 5 bases and J shed 2 bases, with 12 bases lying between them. Germline CDR1 DFQATT, CDR2 SNEGSKA (reference sequence). The CDR3 length is 13 residues.

In this sample, this clonotype turned up a few times. The genes are TRBV15 and TRBJ2-3; a possible D gene is TRBD1 (6 bases). V shed 7 bases and J shed 1 base, with 15 bases lying between them. Germline CDR1 LNHNV, CDR2 YYDKDF (reference sequence). The CDR3 totals 15 residues. Written as DNA, the CDR3 is TGTGCCACCATGGCCCCGGGACAACGCACAGATACGCAGTATTTT. It codes for CATMAPGQRTDTQYF.

V and J are TRBV7-8 and TRBJ1-5; D is unresolved. The CDR3 contains 14 residues. Germline CDR1 and CDR2: SGHVS and FQNEAQ. Trimming stripped 5 bases from V and 4 bases from J, with 12 bases between. CDR3 DNA sequence: TGTGCCAGCAGCGATATAGAATGGAATCAGCCCCAGCATTTT. Protein product: CASSDIEWNQPQHF.

The gene calls are TRBV6-5 and TRBJ2-7, with D perhaps TRBD2 (5 bases). This CDR3 has 13 residues. The germline V gene has CDR1 MNHEY and CDR2 SVGAGI. The V and J ends lost 4 bases and 2 bases respectively, with 9 bases between them. This CDR3 is CASSFSDTYEQYF. CDR3 DNA sequence: TGTGCCAGCAGTTTTAGCGATACCTACGAGCAGTACTTC.

This clonotype was picked up a small number of times. The chain joins TRBV7-2 to TRBJ2-5, with D possibly being TRBD1 (6 bases). The length of the CDR3 is 15 residues. Trimming took 0 bases from V and 2 from J, leaving 10 bases between them. The germline V gene encodes CDR1 SGHTA and CDR2 FQGNSA. The chain's CDR3 is CASSLAGTPQETQYF. The DNA of the CDR3 is TGTGCCAGCAGCTTAGCTGGGACACCTCAAGAGACCCAGTACTTC.

The CDR3 nucleotides are TGTGCCAGCACCGTCACGGGGGGGGCGGTCGGCTACGAGCAGTACTTC. Its protein is CASTVTGGAVGYEQYF. This rearrangement joins TRBV27 to TRBJ2-7; 8 bases are a match to TRBD2. V lost 7 bases to trimming and J lost 3 bases; unmatched junction nucleotides: 14. CDR3 size: 16 residues. Germline values: CDR1 MNHEY, CDR2 SMNVEV (reference sequence).

This clonotype was detected many times. This chain links TRBV2 with TRBJ2-1; D possibly uses TRBD1 or TRBD2 (5 bases each). The germline V gene has CDR1 SNHLY and CDR2 FYNNEI. Between the trimmed V and J ends, which lost 10 bases and 10 bases, there was a span of 14 bases. The CDR3 totals 11 residues. This CDR3 reads CATRPEGEQFF. CDR3 in DNA: TGTGCCACCCGGCCTGAGGGGGAGCAGTTCTTC.

This clonotype was recorded a few times. The chain has TRBV12-3 or TRBV12-4 and TRBJ2-2; TRBD1 aligns across 8 bases. Unmatched junction bases numbered 6, after V lost 0 bases and J lost 6 bases. CDR3 size: 16 residues. CDR3 residues: CASSLALGQGSGELFF. The CDR3 nucleotides read TGTGCCAGCAGTTTAGCGCTCGGACAGGGCTCCGGGGAGCTGTTTTTT.

The CDR3, as DNA: TGTGCCAGCAGCCCGGGACAACCCCTCTCCTACGAGCAGTACGTC. As protein: CASSPGQPLSYEQYV. The chain has TRBV28 and TRBJ2-7; the D gene is possibly TRBD1 (6 bases). The V end was cut by 6 bases, the J end by 0 bases, with 15 bases between. CDR1 and CDR2 (germline): MDHEN, SYDVKM. This CDR3 has 15 amino acids.

This clonotype occurred a few times. This chain uses TRBV28 with TRBJ2-5, with a possible D match to TRBD1 (6 bases). CDR1 and CDR2 (germline): MDHEN, SYDVKM. The CDR3 totals 14 residues. V gave up 4 bases and J gave up 1 base, with 10 bases separating them. The CDR3 loop is CASSSFRGQETQYF. CDR3 DNA: TGTGCCAGCAGTTCGTTCAGGGGCCAAGAGACCCAGTACTTC.

This clonotype was detected ten times or more. The V and J genes are TRBV7-3 and TRBJ2-1, with 8 bases fitting TRBD2. Germline V gene data show CDR1 as SGHTA and CDR2 as FQGTGA. J was trimmed by 4 bases and V by 5 bases; bases with no gene match: 7. This CDR3 is built from 15 residues. The CDR3 DNA sequence: TGTGCCAGCAGCGCGAGCGGGGGAGGGTACAATGAGCAGTTCTTC. This gives the protein CASSASGGGYNEQFF.

This clonotype was seen ten or more times. The chain combines TRBV12-3 or TRBV12-4 with TRBJ2-7; 10 positions agree with TRBD1. This CDR3 region has 14 residues. V lost 7 bases, J lost 4 bases, and 7 bases stayed unmatched. The CDR3 reads CASTMGDRGYEQYF. DNA for the CDR3: TGTGCCAGCACTATGGGGGACAGGGGATACGAGCAGTACTTC.

This chain connects TRBV19 to TRBJ2-1; 12 bases are shared with TRBD2. The CDR3 runs 15 residues. Losses at the gene ends were 5 bases for V and 9 bases for J; bases not matched to a gene: 8. Germline-derived CDR1 and CDR2 are LNHDA and SQIVND (reference sequence). Here the CDR3 DNA reads TGTGCCAGTAGTCCCGGGACTAGCGGGTTGGGTGAGCAGTTCTTC. This translates into CASSPGTSGLGEQFF.

This clonotype was counted only a few times. This chain links TRBV4-1 with TRBJ2-4, with a tentative D call TRBD2 (6 bases). This CDR3 region has 13 residues. Trimming took 1 base from V and 9 from J, leaving 10 bases between them. Germline loops: CDR1 MGHRA, CDR2 YSYEKL. CDR3 sequence: CASSQGGAGIQYF. CDR3 nucleotides: TGCGCCAGCAGCCAAGGCGGGGCTGGCATTCAGTACTTC.

This clonotype occurred a few times. The V and J genes are TRBV7-2 and TRBJ1-1; 7 nucleotides match TRBD1. The length of the CDR3 is 14 residues. Trimming took 5 bases from V and 4 from J; bases not matched to a gene: 7. The germline gives CDR1 SGHTA, CDR2 FQGNSA. DNA for the CDR3: TGTGCCAGCAGCCCCCGGGACAGTTCCACTGAAGCTTTCTTT. Encoded protein: CASSPRDSSTEAFF.

V and J are TRBV11-2 and TRBJ2-5; D gene uncertain. Germline-derived CDR1 and CDR2 are SGHAT and FQNNGV. This CDR3 has 13 residues. V lost 5 bases to trimming and J lost 3 bases, with 10 bases between them. Here the CDR3 reads CASSPALEETQYF. In nucleotides, the CDR3 is TGTGCCAGCAGCCCGGCCCTTGAAGAGACCCAGTACTTC.

This chain uses TRBV28 with TRBJ2-7; possible D gene TRBD1, 6 bases. Trimming cost V 3 bases and J 3 bases, with 12 bases left between them. CDR1 MDHEN and CDR2 SYDVKM come from the germline V gene. The CDR3 runs to 14 residues. As DNA, the CDR3 is TGTGCCAGCAGTTTCGCTGGGGACAACTACGAGCAGTACGTC. It is translated as CASSFAGDNYEQYV.

This clonotype occurred a few times. This chain connects TRBV4-1 to TRBJ2-1; D possibly corresponds to TRBD2 (6 bases). This CDR3 has 11 residues. Trimming stripped 10 bases from V and 8 bases from J, with 12 bases between. Per the germline V gene, CDR1 is MGHRA and CDR2 is YSYEKL. The CDR3 DNA follows: TGCGCCACCGGGACTTTGGATGAGCAGTTCTTC. It is translated as CATGTLDEQFF.

The genes are TRBV27 and TRBJ2-3; D is ambiguous. With 0 bases removed from V and 0 bases from J, the gap between germline ends came to 13 bases. This CDR3 is 17 amino acids long. Per germline, CDR1 MNHEY and CDR2 SMNVEV (reference sequence). As DNA, the CDR3 is TGTGCCAGCAGTTTATCTCCAGTCCCGTCTAGCACAGATACGCAGTATTTT. Amino acid sequence: CASSLSPVPSSTDTQYF.